Each of the 14 T cell receptor beta chains below was sequenced from the same sample in a study of tumor-infiltrating lymphocytes in primary liver carcinoma. Making TCR beta cDNA involved approximately 480 ng total RNA and a constant-region primer. A slightly modified ARM-PCR protocol with three nested multiplex PCR rounds produced these TCR beta libraries. Use of TRBV1-TRBV30 forward primers with a C-beta reverse primer characterized the first two PCR rounds, which lasted roughly 9 cycles each. A single record per CDR3 protein comes from TCRdb applying MiXCR to the multiplex PCR reads. The data hold 300,000 to 350,000 distinct CDR3 sequences, with approximately 58% observed a single time. Blood RNA came from unsorted whole blood; germline DNA was also extracted. The material sequenced was peripheral blood. The source is a woman in her twenties or thirties with primary liver carcinoma and hepatitis B virus infection.

Note on this clonotype: The junction differs from germline at one of its ends, possibly a read error. CDR3 sequence reads: CASSDGTAKYF. The CDR3 coding sequence is TGTGCTAGCAGCGACGGGACTGCCAAGTACTTC. The V gene is TRBV9, the J gene TRBJ2-7; D possibly corresponds to TRBD2 (6 bases). The CDR3 is 11 amino acids. The V gene's germline CDR1 is SGDLS and CDR2 YYNGEE. Full variable domain (missing parts from reference TRBV9 and TRBJ2-7): DSGVTQTPKHLITATGQRVTLRCSPRSGDLSVYWYQQSLDQGLQFLIQYYNGEERAKGNILERFSAQQFPDLHSELNLSSLELGDSALYFCASSDGTAKYFGPGTRLTVT.

This chain uses TRBV6-2 or TRBV6-3 with TRBJ2-7; D possibly corresponds to TRBD1 (6 bases). The germline CDR1 and CDR2 sequences are MNHEY and SVGEGT. The CDR3 runs to 14 residues. Trimming pared 7 bases from V and 3 bases from J, leaving 16 bases between. For the CDR3, the DNA is TGTGCCAGCACCGACGAGGACAGACACTACGAGCAGTACTTC. Translating it yields CASTDEDRHYEQYF.

The rearrangement uses TRBV6-2 or TRBV6-3 and TRBJ2-7, with D unclear. The CDR3 runs 13 residues. The germline V and J ends were trimmed by 5 bases and 7 bases, with 15 bases remaining between them. CDR1 and CDR2 from the germline V gene are MNHEY and SVGEGT. DNA of the CDR3: TGTGCCAGCAGTGAGGACCCAGTATCGGAGCAGTACTTC. Protein: CASSEDPVSEQYF.

This clonotype was seen more than once but under ten times. This chain links TRBV6-5 with TRBJ2-2, with 7 nucleotides matching TRBD2. CDR3 length: 17 residues. CDR1 MNHEY and CDR2 SVGAGI come from the germline V gene. Trimming cost V 0 bases and J 0 bases; bases outside gene matches: 4. This CDR3 is CASSYSGGSTNTGELFF. CDR3 DNA sequence: TGTGCCAGCAGTTACTCGGGGGGGTCCACGAACACCGGGGAGCTGTTTTTT.

The chain combines TRBV29-1 with TRBJ2-7; D uncertain. Germline V gives CDR1 SQVTM, CDR2 ANQGSEA. This CDR3 is built from 12 residues. Trimming took off 4 bases at V and 5 bases at J, with 12 bases between the two ends. The CDR3 loop reads CSVVMEVDEQYF. CDR3 DNA sequence: TGCAGCGTTGTGATGGAAGTAGACGAGCAGTACTTC.

This chain uses TRBV12-3 or TRBV12-4 with TRBJ2-1; D call uncertain. V dropped 5 bases and J dropped 9 bases, with 8 bases sitting between them. The CDR3 extends over 11 amino acids. The CDR3 loop reads CASSRILEQFF. The CDR3 DNA is TGTGCCAGCAGTCGGATCCTTGAGCAGTTCTTC.

This clonotype was recorded once. Just one base apart from a much larger clone, this may be a read error. V gene TRBV4-3 combines with J gene TRBJ2-7; D is undetermined. Germline V lookup: CDR1 LGHNA, CDR2 YSLEER. CDR3 length equals 13 residues. V was shortened by 4 bases and J by 2 bases, with 9 bases between the two germline ends. The CDR3 bases are TGCGCCAGCAGCCCCTTCCTTACCTACGAGCAGTACTTC. This sequence encodes CASSPFLTYEQYF.

V is TRBV6-5 and J is TRBJ1-1; D is unclear. The CDR3 loop spans 15 amino acids. CDR1 is MNHEY, CDR2 SVGAGI, per germline. Trimming cost V 7 bases and J 4 bases, with 19 bases left between them. CDR3 sequence: CASTSSWQAGTEAFF. DNA of the CDR3: TGTGCCAGCACGAGTTCGTGGCAGGCCGGCACTGAAGCTTTCTTT.

Note on this clonotype: A much larger clone is a single base away; this may be a read error. The DNA for the CDR3 is TGTGCCAGCAGATTCGGACTAGCGGCTCCTAATGGGCAGTTCTTC. Protein: CASRFGLAAPNGQFF. V is TRBV12-3 or TRBV12-4 and J is TRBJ2-1, with TRBD2 matching over 10 bases. The CDR3 is 15 amino acids.

This clonotype was counted many times. The V and J genes are TRBV12-3 or TRBV12-4 and TRBJ2-1; possible D gene TRBD2, 5 bases. The CDR3 sequence is 14 residues long. V gave up 1 base and J gave up 4 bases, with 8 bases separating them. CDR3 sequence: CASSLGTLYNEQFF. The CDR3 DNA sequence: TGTGCCAGCAGTTTAGGGACTCTTTACAATGAGCAGTTCTTC.

Regarding this clonotype: This sequence may be a read error, since a much larger clone differs from it by one base. The chain joins TRBV6-5 to TRBJ2-7; D is ambiguous. The CDR3 runs 13 residues. V was cut by 6 bases and J by 8 bases, with 17 bases left in between. In germline, CDR1 is MNHEY, CDR2 SVGAGI. CDR3 residues: CASSSLRFYKQYF. The CDR3 DNA reads TGTGCCAGCAGCTCGCTCCGATTTTACAAGCAGTACTTC.

As concerns this clonotype: Sequence at one end of the junction differs from germline and may be a read error. The J gene is TRBJ2-2, the V gene TRBV11-2, with D possibly being TRBD1 or TRBD2 (5 bases each). Per the germline V gene, CDR1 is SGHAT and CDR2 is FQNNGV. This CDR3 contains 19 residues. The CDR3 DNA sequence: TGTGCCAGTAGCTTATCCCTGGGACGGATCCTCGCGAACACCGGGGAGCTGTTTTTT. Protein: CASSLSLGRILANTGELFF.

The chain is built from TRBV11-2 and TRBJ2-1, with 7 bases aligning to TRBD2. Germline V gene data show CDR1 as SGHAT and CDR2 as FQNNGV. The J segment lost 1 base and the V segment lost 10 bases, leaving 13 bases of the junction unmatched. The CDR3 totals 16 residues. DNA for the CDR3: TGTGCCAACAACCCTGGGAGGGCCCCTTCCTACAATGAGCAGTTCTTC. Its protein is CANNPGRAPSYNEQFF. Full variable domain (missing parts from reference TRBV11-2 and TRBJ2-1): EAGVAQSPRYKIIEKRQSVAFWCNPISGHATLYWYQQILGQGPKLLIQFQNNGVVDDSQLPKDRFSAERLKGVDSTLKIQPAKLEDSAVYLCANNPGRAPSYNEQFFGPGTRLTVL.

This clonotype was observed a handful of times. Since no conserved phenylalanine or tryptophan closes the CDR3, a read error is the likely cause. The V gene is TRBV6-2 or TRBV6-3, the J gene TRBJ1-5; D might be TRBD1 (6 bases). Germline CDR1 is MNHEY and CDR2 is SVGEGT. V lost 6 bases, J lost 0 bases, and 12 bases lay in between. The CDR3 sequence is 15 residues long. The CDR3 protein is CASRIGQYSNQPQHL. CDR3 sequence (DNA): TGTGCCAGCAGGATCGGACAGTATAGCAATCAGCCCCAGCATCTT.